Below, 19 T cell receptor beta chains from the same sample are listed, as sequenced in a study of blood T cell repertoires in COVID-19. The method was immunoSEQ multiplex PCR; TCRdb's version includes in-frame clones alone and lacks a portion of them. The sample has around 140,000 clones, about 70% seen once. The sample comprised peripheral blood. All receptors derive from a woman in her sixties or seventies with acute or convalescent COVID-19.

The chain is built from TRBV18 and TRBJ1-1; 9 bases line up with TRBD1. Trimming cost V 3 bases and J 7 bases; bases outside gene matches: 6. This CDR3 is built from 14 residues. Germline V gene sequence: CDR1 KGHSH, CDR2 LQKENI. The CDR3 bases are TGTGCCAGCTCACCGGGGACAGGGAGGAGTGAAGCTTTCTTT. Amino acid sequence: CASSPGTGRSEAFF.

The chain employs TRBV28 and TRBJ2-7; 7 bases agree with TRBD1. Germline CDR1 reads MDHEN; CDR2 reads SYDVKM. J lost 2 bases, V lost 4 bases, and 17 bases had no gene match. This CDR3 has 18 amino acids. CDR3 residues: CASSSQSAQGFTPYEQYF. The CDR3 nucleotides read TGTGCCAGCAGTTCCCAATCCGCACAGGGGTTTACCCCCTACGAGCAGTACTTC. Full variable domain (outside the CDR3, taken from reference TRBV28 and TRBJ2-7): DVKVTQSSRYLVKRTGEKVFLECVQDMDHENMFWYRQDPGLGLRLIYFSYDVKMKEKGDIPEGYSVSREKKERFSLILESASTNQTSMYLCASSSQSAQGFTPYEQYFGPGTRLTVT.

The chain recombines TRBV28 with TRBJ1-5; D remains unclear. The V and J ends lost 7 bases and 0 bases respectively, with 10 bases between them. The CDR3 covers 14 residues. Germline V gene sequence: CDR1 MDHEN, CDR2 SYDVKM. CDR3 sequence reads: CASIRGNSNQPQHF. In DNA, the CDR3 is TGTGCCAGCATCCGCGGAAATAGCAATCAGCCCCAGCATTTT.

This chain uses TRBV5-1 with TRBJ2-5, with 9 bases aligning to TRBD1. The CDR3 extends over 13 amino acids. CDR1 SGHRS and CDR2 YFSETQ come from the germline V gene. V shed 7 bases, J shed 6 bases, and the junction held 7 bases outside the gene matches. Here the CDR3 reads CASQPTGGKTQYF. The CDR3 DNA sequence: TGCGCCAGCCAACCGACAGGGGGTAAGACCCAGTACTTC. Using reference TRBV5-1 and TRBJ2-5 for the parts outside the CDR3, the full variable domain is KAGVTQTPRYLIKTRGQQVTLSCSPISGHRSVSWYQQTPGQGLQFLFEYFSETQRNKGNFPGRFSGRQFSNSRSEMNVSTLELGDSALYLCASQPTGGKTQYFGPGTRLLVL.

J is TRBJ2-7 and V is TRBV28; the match to TRBD2 covers 7 bases. The V gene end was trimmed by 3 bases and the J gene end by 1 base; junction bases not matched to a gene: 9. The CDR3 totals 16 residues. Germline V gene data show CDR1 as MDHEN and CDR2 as SYDVKM. The CDR3, as DNA: TGTGCCAGCAGTTTCTCCCAAGCGGGAAATTCCTACGAGCAGTACTTC. This translates into CASSFSQAGNSYEQYF.

The gene calls are TRBV24-1 and TRBJ1-2; D unclear. Trimming took 1 base from V and 5 from J, leaving 10 bases between them. From germline, CDR1 is KGHDR and CDR2 SFDVKD. This CDR3 has 14 amino acids. The CDR3: CATSDFPGSYGYTF. For the CDR3, the DNA is TGTGCCACCAGTGATTTCCCGGGATCTTATGGCTACACCTTC.

This clone was found once. The J gene is TRBJ1-5, the V gene TRBV4-1; 7 nucleotides match TRBD1. Germline loops: CDR1 MGHRA, CDR2 YSYEKL. With V trimmed by 0 bases and J by 7 bases, 9 bases remained unmatched. The CDR3 runs to 16 residues. CDR3 sequence: CASSQDDFGRGQPQHF. The DNA of the CDR3 is TGCGCCAGCAGCCAAGATGATTTTGGCAGGGGGCAGCCCCAGCATTTT.

The rearrangement uses TRBV25-1 and TRBJ2-7, with 7 bases matching TRBD1. The germline V gene has CDR1 MGHDK and CDR2 SYGVNS. The CDR3 has 13 residues. V dropped 2 bases and J dropped 6; count of bases not matched to a gene: 4. CDR3 sequence reads: CASSENRGGEQYF. As DNA, the CDR3 is TGTGCCAGCAGTGAAAACAGGGGCGGCGAGCAGTACTTC.

The J gene is TRBJ2-7, the V gene TRBV29-1, with 13 bases lining up with TRBD2. This CDR3 is 13 amino acids long. Germline loops: CDR1 SQVTM, CDR2 ANQGSEA. J was trimmed by 5 bases and V by 5 bases; bases with no gene match: 3. CDR3: CSVRGTSGDEQYF. The CDR3 region has the DNA TGCAGCGTTCGCGGGACTAGCGGGGACGAGCAGTACTTC.

CDR3 loop: CASSRTGLNEQFF. For the CDR3, the DNA is TGTGCCAGTAGTAGGACTGGATTGAATGAGCAGTTCTTC. The chain links TRBV19 to TRBJ2-1; maybe TRBD2 (5 bases). The CDR3 covers 13 residues. V was clipped by 4 bases and J by 7 bases, with 11 bases between them. The V gene's germline CDR1 is LNHDA and CDR2 SQIVND (reference sequence).

The chain links TRBV7-8 to TRBJ2-1; possible D gene TRBD2, 6 bases. The CDR3 extends over 15 amino acids. V lost 6 bases and J lost 0, with 12 bases in between. Germline assignment: CDR1 SGHVS and CDR2 FQNEAQ. CDR3 DNA: TGTGCCAGCAGTGGGGGGTATAGCTCCTACAATGAGCAGTTCTTC. Translating it yields CASSGGYSSYNEQFF.

The genes are TRBV3-1 (or the pseudogene TRBV3-2) and TRBJ1-3; D remains ambiguous. CDR1 LGHDT and CDR2 YNNKEL come from the germline V gene (reference sequence). Trimming removed 3 bases at V and 2 bases at J, with 8 bases between. The CDR3 contains 14 residues. The CDR3 is CASSHGEAGNTIYF. CDR3 sequence (DNA): TGTGCCAGCAGCCACGGGGAAGCTGGAAACACCATATATTTT.

The chain joins TRBV7-6 to TRBJ1-6, with D uncertain. The CDR3 has 15 amino acids. Trimming took 1 base from V and 7 from J, leaving 11 bases between them. CDR1 is SGHVS, CDR2 FNYEAQ, per germline. The CDR3 here is CASSLVAQENSPLHF. The DNA of the CDR3 is TGTGCCAGCAGCTTAGTAGCGCAGGAAAATTCACCCCTCCACTTT.

This sequence joins TRBV27 and TRBJ1-2; a weak D match, TRBD1 (5 bases). V lost 4 bases, J lost 4 bases, and 13 bases lay in between. This CDR3 contains 14 residues. The germline V gene encodes CDR1 MNHEY and CDR2 SMNVEV (reference sequence). The CDR3 spells CASSWGGASYGYTF. In DNA, the CDR3 is TGTGCCAGCAGTTGGGGAGGGGCGAGCTATGGCTACACCTTC.

The chain recombines TRBV7-2 with TRBJ2-7, with TRBD1 matching over 7 bases. This CDR3 spans 12 amino acids. From germline, CDR1 is SGHTA and CDR2 FQGNSA. The junction had 4 bases not matched to a gene; V was cut back by 3 bases and J by 8 bases. The CDR3 sequence: CASSFGQDKQYF. The CDR3 nucleotides read TGTGCCAGCAGCTTCGGACAGGATAAGCAGTACTTC.

The sample holds one count of this clone. This sequence joins TRBV19 and TRBJ1-5, with 10 positions matching TRBD1. The CDR3 has 17 amino acids. J lost 2 bases, V lost 5 bases, and 9 bases had no gene match. The germline CDR1 and CDR2 sequences are LNHDA and SQIVND (reference sequence). CDR3 sequence reads: CASSLRDRGGGNQPQHF. Written as DNA, the CDR3 is TGTGCCAGTAGTCTCCGGGACAGGGGAGGGGGCAATCAGCCCCAGCATTTT.

This sequence joins TRBV6-5 and TRBJ2-7; TRBD1 aligns across 9 bases. Trimming cost V 6 bases and J 3 bases; bases outside gene matches: 9. The CDR3 totals 15 residues. In germline, CDR1 is MNHEY, CDR2 SVGAGI. CDR3 in amino acids: CASSTGTGSGYEQYF. CDR3 DNA sequence: TGTGCCAGCAGCACCGGGACAGGGTCTGGCTACGAGCAGTACTTC.

The V gene is TRBV6-7, the J gene TRBJ2-1; 9 nucleotides align to TRBD1. TRBV6-7 is designated an ORF whose function remains uncertain. The CDR3 runs to 15 residues. With 7 bases clipped from V and 3 bases from J, the junction kept 7 bases outside the gene matches. This chain's CDR3 is CASIHDRGDYNEQFF. CDR3 DNA: TGTGCCAGCATTCACGACAGGGGGGACTACAATGAGCAGTTCTTC.

This chain connects TRBV7-9 to TRBJ1-4; D unresolved. V was trimmed by 2 bases and J by 0 bases, leaving 7 bases between them. Germline lookup yields CDR1 SEHNR and CDR2 FQNEAQ (reference sequence). The CDR3 is made up of 15 amino acids. CDR3 DNA: TGTGCCAGCAGCTTAATAAGCTCAACTAATGAAAAACTGTTTTTT. This encodes CASSLISSTNEKLFF.